This section outlines one T cell receptor beta chain sequence together with its context. The CDR3 is 14 residues long. V shed 2 bases and J 8 bases; nucleotides not matched to a gene: 8. The germline V gene encodes CDR1 MDHEN and CDR2 SYDVKM. This record comes from a study of control samples from healthy donors and cancer patients. Produced via immunoSEQ multiplex PCR; TCRdb's table is partial and in-frame only. The repertoire holds some 150,000 clones, with 90% to 95% as singletons. The sample taken for sequencing was blood. The receptor was isolated from a woman younger than 45 in good health. The genes are TRBV28 and TRBJ1-2, with TRBD1 matching over 7 bases. The DNA of the CDR3 is TGTGCCAGCAGTTTAGATGGCAGGGGGGGCGGCTACACCTTC. It translates to CASSLDGRGGGYTF.